A single sample is the source of the 5 T cell receptor beta chains below, sequenced in a study of blood T cell repertoires in COVID-19. Profiled with immunoSEQ multiplex PCR; TCRdb holds only in-frame clones, not every one. The sample contains about 250,000 clones, 85% of which appear only once. Material: PBMCs or T cells enriched from blood (not recorded which). These receptor sequences come from a woman between 50 and 59 years old with acute COVID-19.

The chain links TRBV6-6 to TRBJ2-7; 7 nucleotides agree with TRBD1. Germline CDR1 reads MNHNY; CDR2 reads SVGAGI (reference sequence). This CDR3 contains 14 residues. With 7 bases clipped from V and 1 base from J, the junction kept 7 bases outside the gene matches. CDR3 sequence: CASIPGTESYEQYF. In nucleotides, the CDR3 is TGTGCCAGCATTCCCGGGACAGAATCCTACGAGCAGTACTTC.

This clone was observed once. The chain has TRBV29-1 and TRBJ2-1; 15 bases agree with TRBD2. The CDR3 has 14 amino acids. Germline V gene lookup returns CDR1 SQVTM and CDR2 ANQGSEA. Unmatched junction bases numbered 4, after V lost 3 bases and J lost 10 bases. The CDR3 region has the DNA TGCAGCGTTGAGCGGACTAGCGGGGGGGGCGAGCAGTTCTTC. Translated, it gives CSVERTSGGGEQFF.

In nucleotides, the CDR3 is TGTGCCAGCACAGGGCAGGGGGGCTATGGCTACACCTTC. It translates to CASTGQGGYGYTF. The chain carries TRBV2 and TRBJ1-2, with TRBD1 matching 7 bases. Trimming took 7 bases from V and 4 from J; bases not matched to a gene: 6. Germline-derived CDR1 and CDR2 are SNHLY and FYNNEI. CDR3 length equals 13 residues.

The chain joins TRBV30 to TRBJ1-2, with D unresolved. The CDR3 totals 12 residues. The V end was cut by 1 base, the J end by 6 bases, with 9 bases between. In germline, CDR1 is GTSNPN, CDR2 SVGIG (reference sequence). The CDR3: CAWSALYHGYTF. Here the CDR3 DNA reads TGTGCCTGGAGTGCCCTATACCATGGCTACACCTTC.

This sequence joins TRBV5-5 and TRBJ2-3; TRBD2 matches at 8 bases. The CDR3 spans 16 residues. Germline CDR1 is SGHKS and CDR2 is YYEKEE (reference sequence). The J segment lost 6 bases and the V segment lost 0 bases, leaving 9 bases of the junction unmatched. DNA for the CDR3: TGTGCCAGCAGCTTGGCAGGGCGGGGGGACTTGGATACGCAGTATTTT. Its translation is CASSLAGRGDLDTQYF.